This entry concerns a single T cell receptor (beta chain). Clones were sequenced by immunoSEQ multiplex PCR, and TCRdb holds only the in-frame ones, with some missing. Altogether about 63,000 clones are present, roughly nine tenths being singletons, with the ten largest covering about 4.4%. This sample is drawn from a study of OX40 agonist ivuxolimab in advanced cancers. The CDR3 sequence is 13 residues long. The germline V gene encodes CDR1 SQVTM and CDR2 ANQGSEA. V was trimmed by 4 bases and J by 3 bases, leaving 10 bases between them. The V gene is TRBV29-1, the J gene TRBJ2-1, with D possibly being TRBD2 (5 bases). This clonotype was obtained from an adult with an advanced solid tumor such as melanoma, head and neck, liver or kidney cancer. Sequenced material: CD4+ or CD8+ T cells sorted from blood, taken in a trial of the OX40 agonist ivuxolimab. The CDR3 loop is CSVGFGDYNEQFF. Here the CDR3 DNA reads TGCAGCGTTGGTTTCGGGGACTACAATGAGCAGTTCTTC.